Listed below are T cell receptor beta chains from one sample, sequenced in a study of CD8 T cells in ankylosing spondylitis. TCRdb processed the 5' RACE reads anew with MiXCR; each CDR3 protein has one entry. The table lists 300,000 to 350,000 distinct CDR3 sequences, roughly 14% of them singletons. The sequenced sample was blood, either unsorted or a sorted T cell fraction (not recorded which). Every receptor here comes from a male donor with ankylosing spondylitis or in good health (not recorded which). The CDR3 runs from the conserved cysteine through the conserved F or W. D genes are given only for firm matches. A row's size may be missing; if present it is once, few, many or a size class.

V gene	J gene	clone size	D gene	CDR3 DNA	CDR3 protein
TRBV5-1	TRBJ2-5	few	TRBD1	TGCGCCAGCAGCACGGGACAGGGAGGGCAAGAGACCCAGTACTTC	CASSTGQGGQETQYF
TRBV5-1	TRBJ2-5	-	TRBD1	TGCGCCAGCAGCCTCGCGGGACAGGGTTTAGAGACCCAGTACTTC	CASSLAGQGLETQYF
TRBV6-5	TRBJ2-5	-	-	TGTGCCAGCAGTTACGATAGGGCCCAGTACTTC	CASSYDRAQYF
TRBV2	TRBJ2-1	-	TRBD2	TGTGCCAGCAGACTAGCGGAGTACAATGAGCAGTTCTTC	CASRLAEYNEQFF
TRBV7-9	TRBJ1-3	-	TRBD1	TGTGCCAGCTGGAGGGGGCCCTACTCTGGAAACACCATATATTTT	CASWRGPYSGNTIYF
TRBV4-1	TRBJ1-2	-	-	TGCGCCAGCAGCCACGGTAGGGGGGAATATGGCTACACCTTC	CASSHGRGEYGYTF
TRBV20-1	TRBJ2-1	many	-	TGCAGTGCTAGGAGGACCTACAATGAGCAGTTCTTC	CSARRTYNEQFF
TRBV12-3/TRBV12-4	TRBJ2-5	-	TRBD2	TGTGCCAGCAGTTTCCCGGGACTAGCCAGGGAGACCCAGTACTTC	CASSFPGLARETQYF
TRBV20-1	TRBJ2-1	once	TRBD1	TGCAGTGCTGCCGGGACAGGGAAAAAGAGAGATGAGCAGTTCTTC	CSAAGTGKKRDEQFF
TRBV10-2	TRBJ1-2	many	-	TGCGCCAGCAAGGATACCTCAGACAGGCCTCCATATGGCTACACCTTC	CASKDTSDRPPYGYTF
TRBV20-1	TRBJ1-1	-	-	TGCAGTGCGGGTGGACAGAGGAACACTGAAGCTTTCTTT	CSAGGQRNTEAFF
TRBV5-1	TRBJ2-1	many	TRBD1	TGCGCCAGCAGCTTCACAGGGACAGGGGGCAATGAGCAGTTCTTC	CASSFTGTGGNEQFF
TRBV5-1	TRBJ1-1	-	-	TGCGCCAGCCGCCCAGGTGGGTGGAAAAGGATGAACACTGAAGCTTTCTTT	CASRPGGWKRMNTEAFF
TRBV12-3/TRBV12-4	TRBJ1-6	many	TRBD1	TGTGCCAGCAGCCTAGACAGGGGAGGCAATTCACCCCTCCACTTT	CASSLDRGGNSPLHF
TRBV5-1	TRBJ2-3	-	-	TGCGCCAGCAGCTTGGAGGGGTTGGGCACAGATACGCAGTATTTT	CASSLEGLGTDTQYF
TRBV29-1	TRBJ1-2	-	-	TGCAGCGCTCTCCCGACAAACAGCCCTAACTATGGCTACACCTTC	CSALPTNSPNYGYTF
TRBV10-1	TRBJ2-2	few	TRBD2	TGCGCCAGCAGTGAGCGTCCCGCGGGTCTAGCGGGATACACCGGGGAGCTGTTTTTT	CASSERPAGLAGYTGELFF
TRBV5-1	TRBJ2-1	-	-	TGCGCCAGCAGCCTGACTTGGAATGAGCAGTTCTTC	CASSLTWNEQFF
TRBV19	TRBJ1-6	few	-	TGTGCCAGTAGTTCCCAGGGTGGTATGGGATCACCCCTCCACTTT	CASSSQGGMGSPLHF
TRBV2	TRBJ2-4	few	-	TGTGCCAGCACTTCTCGCCGGGACGTAAAGTACTTC	CASTSRRDVKYF
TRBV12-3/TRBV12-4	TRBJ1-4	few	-	TGTGCCAGCAGTTTAGGGTGGAATGAAAAACTGTTTTTT	CASSLGWNEKLFF
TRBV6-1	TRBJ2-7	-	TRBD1	TGTGCCAGCAGTGAAATCGGTATCGGACAGGGGCCCTACGAGCAGTACTTC	CASSEIGIGQGPYEQYF
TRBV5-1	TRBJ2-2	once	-	TGCGCCAGCAGCTTCCGGGACACGAACACCGGGGAGCTGTTTTTT	CASSFRDTNTGELFF
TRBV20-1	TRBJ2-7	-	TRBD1	TGCAGTGCTAAGTTTTTCCGGACAGGAGCCGACATTGGGAACGAGCAGTACTTC	CSAKFFRTGADIGNEQYF
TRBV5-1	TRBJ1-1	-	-	TGCGCCAGCAGCTTGGCCCTAGACAGGGAAGCTTTCTTT	CASSLALDREAFF
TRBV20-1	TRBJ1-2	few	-	TGCAGTGCCTCGCCGATCTATGGGGCGAAGTATGGCTACACCTTC	CSASPIYGAKYGYTF
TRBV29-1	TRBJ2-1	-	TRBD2	TGCAGCGTTGGCGGCGGGAGCTCCTACAATGAGCAGTTCTTC	CSVGGGSSYNEQFF
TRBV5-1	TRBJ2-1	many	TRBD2	TGCGCCAGCAGCTTTACGGGAGGGCCACCGGGTGAGCAGTTCTTC	CASSFTGGPPGEQFF
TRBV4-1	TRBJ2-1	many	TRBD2	TGCGCCAGCAGCTCCCCGGGAGGGGGGGCCTTCTACAATGAGCAGTTCTTC	CASSSPGGGAFYNEQFF
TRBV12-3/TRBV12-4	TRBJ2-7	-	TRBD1	TGTGCCAGCGGGACAGGCGCACTCTACGAGCAGTACTTC	CASGTGALYEQYF
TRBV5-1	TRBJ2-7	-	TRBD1	TGCGCCAGGGACAGGACCGGAGGCTACGAGCAGTACTTC	CARDRTGGYEQYF
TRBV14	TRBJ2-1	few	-	TGTGCCAGCAGCCAAGATCTCGCCAGGGCAGGGCGTGAGCAGTTCTTC	CASSQDLARAGREQFF
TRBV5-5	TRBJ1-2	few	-	TGTGCCAGCAGCCTGACCGGGACGGCTGAGGGCTACACCTTC	CASSLTGTAEGYTF
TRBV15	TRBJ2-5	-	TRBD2	TGTGCCACCAGCAGAGATCTCCTCGCTAGCGGGGGGCAAGAGACCCAGTACTTC	CATSRDLLASGGQETQYF
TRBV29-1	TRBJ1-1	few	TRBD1	TGCAGCGTTGCGGAGGGGGCAGTTACTGAAGCTTTCTTT	CSVAEGAVTEAFF
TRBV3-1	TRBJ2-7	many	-	TGCGCCAGCAGCCAAGACTCGTATGAGCAGTACTTC	CASSQDSYEQYF
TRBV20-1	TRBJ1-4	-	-	TGCAGTGCTAGTGGGGCAGCTAATGAAAAACTGTTTTTT	CSASGAANEKLFF
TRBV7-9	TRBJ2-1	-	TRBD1	TGTGCCAGCAGCATCGGGACAGCGAAAAATGAGCAGTTCTTC	CASSIGTAKNEQFF
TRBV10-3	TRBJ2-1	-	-	TGTGCCATCAGTCAACAGGGTTTAGGGGGTGAGCAGTTCTTC	CAISQQGLGGEQFF
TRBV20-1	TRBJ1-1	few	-	TGCAGTGCTAGTGAACCCGCGGTTGAAGCTTTCTTT	CSASEPAVEAFF
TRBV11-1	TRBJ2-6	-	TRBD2	TGTGCCATCAATCTCCCCCGTAGAGGGGAGGGAACCCTTGGGGCCAACGTCCTGACTTTC	CAINLPRRGEGTLGANVLTF
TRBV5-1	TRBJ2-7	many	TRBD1	TGTGCCAGCAGCCTGGGACAGGGCTCCTACGAGCAGTACTTC	CASSLGQGSYEQYF
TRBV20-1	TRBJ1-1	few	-	TGCAGTGCTACTGGACAGAGGAACACTGAAGCTTTCTTT	CSATGQRNTEAFF
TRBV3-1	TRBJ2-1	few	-	TGTGCCAGCAGCCCCGGGGACTCTTACAATGAGCAGTTCTTC	CASSPGDSYNEQFF
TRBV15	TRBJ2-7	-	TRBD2	TGTGCCACCAGCAGATCGGGACTAGCGGGAAGCGAGCAGTACTTC	CATSRSGLAGSEQYF
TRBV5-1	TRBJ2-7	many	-	TGCGCCAGCAGCTTCAGCTGGGGTTCCTACGAGCAGTACTTC	CASSFSWGSYEQYF
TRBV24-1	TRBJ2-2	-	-	TGTGCCACCAGTAGAACGGCCGGGGAGCTGTTTTTT	CATSRTAGELFF
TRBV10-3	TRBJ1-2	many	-	TGTGCCATCAGTGGTTTGGAAGGCTACACCTTC	CAISGLEGYTF
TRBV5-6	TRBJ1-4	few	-	TGTGCCAGCAGCCTATTCCTACCGGGACAAAGGAATGAAAAACTGTTTTTT	CASSLFLPGQRNEKLFF
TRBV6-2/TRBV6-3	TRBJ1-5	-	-	TGTGCCAGCAGTTCAGGACGGAGGCAGCCCCAGCATTTT	CASSSGRRQPQHF
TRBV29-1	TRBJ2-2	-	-	TGCAGCGTTGCAGCAGCCCCCTCGAACACCGGGGAGCTGTTTTTT	CSVAAAPSNTGELFF
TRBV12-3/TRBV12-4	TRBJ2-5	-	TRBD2	TGTGCCAGCAGTTTGGGACTAGCGGGAAGAGAGACCCAGTACTTC	CASSLGLAGRETQYF
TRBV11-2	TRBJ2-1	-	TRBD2	TGTGCCAGCAGCCCAGTGACTAGCGGGGGGAAATCCTACAATGAGCAGTTCTTC	CASSPVTSGGKSYNEQFF
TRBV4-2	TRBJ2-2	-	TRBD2	TGTGCCAGCAGCCGGGGACTAGCCTCCGGGGAGCTGTTTTTT	CASSRGLASGELFF
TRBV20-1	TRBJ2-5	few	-	TGCAGTGCAAAAAATCCAAGCGGCCAAGAGACCCAGTACTTC	CSAKNPSGQETQYF